The 28 T cell receptor beta chains below come from one sample, sequenced in a study of cytotoxic CD8 clonotypes in ibrutinib-treated CLL. Assay: immunoSEQ multiplex PCR; the TCRdb copy retains only in-frame clones and omits some. The repertoire includes about 74,000 clones, around 80% of them detected once, and 6% to 9% sits in the top ten. Here the sequenced sample was PBMCs, taken at disease progression, from a patient treated with ibrutinib. Receptors originate from a human donor with chronic lymphocytic leukemia.

J is TRBJ1-6 and V is TRBV7-9; D unresolved. CDR1 SEHNR and CDR2 FQNEAQ come from the germline V gene (reference sequence). This CDR3 is built from 15 residues. Trimming pared 0 bases from V and 0 bases from J, leaving 3 bases between. The CDR3 bases are TGTGCCAGCAGCTTAGCGGGCTCCTATAATTCACCCCTCCACTTT. This codes for CASSLAGSYNSPLHF. Complete variable domain (other parts from reference TRBV7-9 and TRBJ1-6): DTGVSQNPRHKITKRGQNVTFRCDPISEHNRLYWYRQTLGQGPEFLTYFQNEAQLEKSRLLSDRFSAERPKGSFSTLEIQRTEQGDSAMYLCASSLAGSYNSPLHFGNGTRLTVT.

This clone appeared a single time. Other DNA sequences in the sample encode the same CDR3. J is TRBJ1-5 and V is TRBV4-1; D is unresolved. This CDR3 is 13 amino acids long. CDR1 MGHRA and CDR2 YSYEKL come from the germline V gene. Trimming cost V 0 bases and J 7 bases, with 7 bases left between them. Here the CDR3 reads CASSQESLQPQHF. The CDR3 coding sequence is TGCGCCAGCAGCCAAGAGTCTCTCCAGCCCCAGCATTTT.

The DNA for the CDR3 is TGTGCCAGCAGTGACTGGGGCCCTTACTACGAGCAGTACTTC. This encodes CASSDWGPYYEQYF. The chain recombines TRBV25-1 with TRBJ2-7; possibly TRBD1 for D (5 bases). Deletions cut 3 bases from V and 3 bases from J, with 12 bases between. The CDR3 is 14 amino acids. Germline CDR1 MGHDK, CDR2 SYGVNS.

The V and J genes are TRBV27 and TRBJ2-6; TRBD1 might be the D (6 bases). V was pared by 5 bases and J by 0 bases, with 11 bases between. The germline V gene has CDR1 MNHEY and CDR2 SMNVEV (reference sequence). This CDR3 is 16 amino acids long. The CDR3: CASSTTGNSGANVLTF. The CDR3 region has the DNA TGTGCCAGCAGTACGACAGGAAACTCTGGGGCCAACGTCCTGACTTTC.

The chain combines TRBV10-3 with TRBJ2-2, with TRBD2 identical over 11 bases. Looked up from germline, CDR1 is ENHRY and CDR2 is SYGVKD. V lost 4 bases to trimming and J lost 2 bases; unmatched junction nucleotides: 6. This CDR3 has 17 residues. CDR3 protein: CAISVRTSGGNTGELFF. For the CDR3, the DNA is TGTGCCATCAGTGTGAGAACTAGCGGGGGAAACACCGGGGAGCTGTTTTTT.

The CDR3 DNA reads as TGCGCCAGCAGCCTGGGGGAGAACACCGGGGAGCTGTTTTTT. As protein: CASSLGENTGELFF. The rearrangement joins TRBV4-1 to TRBJ2-2; possibly TRBD1 or TRBD2 for D (5 bases each). V lost 4 bases and J lost 1, with 7 bases in between. CDR1 and CDR2 from the germline V gene are MGHRA and YSYEKL. CDR3 length: 14 residues.

V and J are TRBV5-6 and TRBJ1-3; the D is unclear. Germline V gives CDR1 SGHDT, CDR2 YYEEEE. With 3 bases removed from V and 0 bases from J, the gap between germline ends came to 7 bases. The CDR3 totals 14 residues. CDR3 residues: CASSWPNSGNTIYF. CDR3 sequence (DNA): TGTGCCAGCAGCTGGCCGAACTCTGGAAACACCATATATTTT.

The CDR3 DNA reads TGCGCCAGCAGCTCAAAAGGGGCGGGAGGCTTGGGGTCCTACGAGCAGTACTTC. This codes for CASSSKGAGGLGSYEQYF. The chain combines TRBV5-1 with TRBJ2-7; 8 bases are a match to TRBD2. Germline lookup yields CDR1 SGHRS and CDR2 YFSETQ. V lost 3 bases to trimming and J lost 1 base; unmatched junction nucleotides: 15. The CDR3 spans 18 residues. The full variable domain, with the rest looked up from reference TRBV5-1 and TRBJ2-7, is KAGVTQTPRYLIKTRGQQVTLSCSPISGHRSVSWYQQTPGQGLQFLFEYFSETQRNKGNFPGRFSGRQFSNSRSEMNVSTLELGDSALYLCASSSKGAGGLGSYEQYFGPGTRLTVT.

The V and J genes are TRBV18 and TRBJ2-5; 9 nucleotides agree with TRBD2. CDR3 length equals 16 residues. Trimming at V came to 3 bases and at J to 5 bases, leaving 10 bases not matched to a gene. In germline, CDR1 is KGHSH, CDR2 LQKENI. The CDR3 protein is CASSPTGGGAAETQYF. The CDR3 DNA follows: TGTGCCAGCTCACCGACTGGCGGGGGGGCCGCCGAGACCCAGTACTTC.

The chain has TRBV29-1 and TRBJ2-5; D is unclear. This CDR3 spans 13 amino acids. V dropped 4 bases and J dropped 1 base, with 10 bases sitting between them. Germline-derived CDR1 and CDR2 are SQVTM and ANQGSEA. DNA for the CDR3: TGCAGCGTTGGGGTCCAGCCCCAAGAGACCCAGTACTTC. Its translation: CSVGVQPQETQYF.

This clone was detected only a few times. The gene calls are TRBV6-1 and TRBJ1-5; tentatively, D is TRBD1 (5 bases). The germline V gene has CDR1 MNHNS and CDR2 SASEGT. V was cut by 2 bases and J by 4 bases, with 15 bases left in between. The CDR3 is 16 residues long. CDR3 in DNA: TGTGCCAGCAGTGAATACCGTTGGGACCCAAATCAGCCCCAGCATTTT. The encoded protein is CASSEYRWDPNQPQHF.

V and J are TRBV6-5 and TRBJ1-1, with D maybe TRBD1 (5 bases). From germline, CDR1 is MNHEY and CDR2 SVGAGI. V lost 2 bases and J 0 bases, leaving 7 bases between the germline ends. The CDR3 covers 14 residues. Here the CDR3 DNA reads TGTGCCAGCAGTTACGGGGGGGTGAACACTGAAGCTTTCTTT. Amino acid sequence: CASSYGGVNTEAFF.

This rearrangement joins TRBV7-3 to TRBJ2-7; a weak D match, TRBD2 (5 bases). This CDR3 region has 13 residues. The germline V and J ends were trimmed by 5 bases and 4 bases, with 12 bases remaining between them. Per germline, CDR1 SGHTA and CDR2 FQGTGA. CDR3 bases: TGTGCCAGCAGCAAACTGGACTGGTACGAGCAGTACTTC. Translating gives CASSKLDWYEQYF.

This chain uses TRBV29-1 with TRBJ2-3; no reliable D call. This CDR3 contains 13 residues. Germline V CDR1 and CDR2: SQVTM, ANQGSEA. Trimming removed 5 bases at V and 0 bases at J, with 9 bases between. The CDR3 here is CSVSLDSTDTQYF. DNA of the CDR3: TGCAGCGTTTCTCTCGATAGCACAGATACGCAGTATTTT.

This chain uses TRBV11-2 with TRBJ2-7, with a weak D call TRBD1 (5 bases). Trimming removed 7 bases from V and 3 bases from J, with 19 bases in between. There are 15 residues in the CDR3. Germline loops: CDR1 SGHAT, CDR2 FQNNGV. The CDR3 DNA follows: TGTGCCAGCACCCCCCTAGACAGACCTTTCTACGAGCAGTACTTC. Protein sequence: CASTPLDRPFYEQYF.

The chain uses TRBV7-4 and TRBJ2-3; 8 bases align to TRBD1. In germline, CDR1 is SGHVT, CDR2 SQSDAQ. CDR3 length equals 13 residues. J lost 1 base, V lost 6 bases, and 0 bases had no gene match. The CDR3 is CASRTGGTDTQYF. CDR3 bases: TGTGCCAGCAGGACAGGGGGCACAGATACGCAGTATTTT.

As for this clone: This sample includes further DNA sequences coding for the same CDR3. This chain links TRBV7-8 with TRBJ2-7, with D possibly matching TRBD1 (6 bases). V was clipped by 2 bases and J by 1 base, with 9 bases between them. Per germline, CDR1 SGHVS and CDR2 FQNEAQ. The CDR3 totals 14 residues. The CDR3 sequence is CASSLRDRSYEQYF. The CDR3 DNA sequence: TGTGCCAGCAGCTTACGAGACAGGTCCTACGAGCAGTACTTC.

The V gene is TRBV7-9, the J gene TRBJ2-1; TRBD2 might be the D (5 bases). Germline V CDR1 and CDR2: SEHNR, FQNEAQ (reference sequence). This CDR3 has 15 amino acids. The germline V and J ends were trimmed by 4 bases and 0 bases, with 10 bases remaining between them. CDR3 sequence (DNA): TGTGCCAGCAGCTACTCGGGGAGCTCCTACAATGAGCAGTTCTTC. Its translation is CASSYSGSSYNEQFF. Looking up the rest from reference TRBV7-9 and TRBJ2-1 gives the full variable domain: DTGVSQNPRHKITKRGQNVTFRCDPISEHNRLYWYRQTLGQGPEFLTYFQNEAQLEKSRLLSDRFSAERPKGSFSTLEIQRTEQGDSAMYLCASSYSGSSYNEQFFGPGTRLTVL.

The rearrangement uses TRBV2 and TRBJ1-2; TRBD1 agrees at 8 bases. This CDR3 comprises 15 residues. V lost 2 bases to trimming and J lost 7 bases; unmatched junction nucleotides: 9. Germline-derived CDR1 and CDR2 are SNHLY and FYNNEI. In DNA, the CDR3 is TGTGCCAGCAGTGAAATCGGCGGACAGGGTGGTGGCTACACCTTC. It translates to CASSEIGGQGGGYTF.

This chain connects TRBV29-1 to TRBJ1-4; D not certain. The CDR3 has 14 amino acids. The germline CDR1 and CDR2 sequences are SQVTM and ANQGSEA. Between the trimmed V and J ends, which lost 6 bases and 5 bases, there was a span of 16 bases. CDR3 bases: TGCAGCGTCGGGAGGCAAGGTTTCAATGAAAAACTGTTTTTT. The encoded protein is CSVGRQGFNEKLFF.

CDR3 DNA: TGTGCCAGCAGTTACCCCCATATTGCCATAGAACATGGCTACACCTTC. Translating gives CASSYPHIAIEHGYTF. The chain couples TRBV6-5 to TRBJ1-2; D remains unclear. Per the germline V gene, CDR1 is MNHEY and CDR2 is SVGAGI. V was cut by 2 bases and J by 6 bases, with 19 bases left in between. The CDR3 extends over 16 amino acids.

V usage is TRBV5-6 and J usage is TRBJ1-1, with 9 bases fitting TRBD1. The J segment lost 4 bases and the V segment lost 4 bases, leaving 2 bases of the junction unmatched. Germline loops: CDR1 SGHDT, CDR2 YYEEEE. This CDR3 region has 13 residues. The CDR3 loop is CASSTDRGTEAFF. CDR3 DNA: TGTGCCAGCAGCACGGACAGGGGCACTGAAGCTTTCTTT.

V usage is TRBV28 and J usage is TRBJ1-1; D remains unclear. The V end was cut by 10 bases, the J end by 1 base, with 19 bases between. Germline-derived CDR1 and CDR2 are MDHEN and SYDVKM. CDR3 size: 15 residues. DNA of the CDR3: TGTGCCACCCTAAGTTTGAGAGGGCAGAACACTGAAGCTTTCTTT. Translating gives CATLSLRGQNTEAFF.

V and J are TRBV5-5 and TRBJ2-7; 10 bases fit TRBD2. Trimming cost V 0 bases and J 3 bases; bases outside gene matches: 3. CDR3 length: 15 amino acids. Germline-derived CDR1 and CDR2 are SGHKS and YYEKEE (reference sequence). Written as DNA, the CDR3 is TGTGCCAGCAGCTTGGCTCCTAGCGGGAGCTACGAGCAGTACTTC. Translation gives CASSLAPSGSYEQYF.

The rearrangement links TRBV19 to TRBJ1-6, with a tentative D call TRBD1 (6 bases). Deletions cut 7 bases from V and 11 bases from J, with 15 bases between. Germline CDR1 LNHDA, CDR2 SQIVND (reference sequence). The CDR3 is 13 residues long. The CDR3 protein is CASTAAGGPPLHF. The CDR3 DNA reads as TGTGCCAGTACCGCCGCGGGGGGCCCACCCCTCCACTTT.

This clone was seen only once. The chain joins TRBV10-3 to TRBJ2-2; 8 bases are a match to TRBD1. V was pared by 5 bases and J by 0 bases, with 8 bases of the junction left unmatched. Germline loops: CDR1 ENHRY, CDR2 SYGVKD. The CDR3 length is 17 residues. The CDR3 reads CAISRQGLLANTGELFF. For the CDR3, the DNA is TGTGCCATCAGTCGACAGGGGCTCTTAGCGAACACCGGGGAGCTGTTTTTT.

This clone was counted between two and nine times. The genes are TRBV13 and TRBJ1-4; D is possibly TRBD1 (6 bases). CDR1 and CDR2 (germline): PRHDT, FYEKMQ (reference sequence). Deletions cut 4 bases from V and 5 bases from J, with 14 bases between. This CDR3 is 15 amino acids long. The CDR3 nucleotides read TGTGCCAGCAGCTCTAGACAGGTAGGGAATGAAAAACTGTTTTTT. Translating gives CASSSRQVGNEKLFF.

The chain links TRBV2 to TRBJ1-6; D not certain. V shed 8 bases and J shed 10 bases, with 15 bases lying between them. Germline values: CDR1 SNHLY, CDR2 FYNNEI. The CDR3 contains 13 residues. The CDR3 sequence: CASRVSPASPLHF. The CDR3 DNA reads as TGTGCCAGCCGCGTTAGTCCGGCCTCACCCCTCCACTTT.